The rows below give T cell receptor beta chains drawn from one sample of a study of spatial heterogeneity in lung cancer. TCRdb re-called the 5' RACE reads through MiXCR, storing one row per CDR3 protein. The sample lists roughly 19,000 distinct CDR3 sequences; 6% to 9% were seen once. Sequenced material: lung tumor tissue, taken at surgery. Source of these receptors: a male donor with early-stage non-small cell lung cancer. CDR3s include the opening cysteine and the closing phenylalanine or tryptophan. The order of the fields is clone size, V gene, D gene, J gene, CDR3 protein, CDR3 DNA. D genes are given only for firm matches. A clone size is listed for some rows: how often the clone was seen (once, few, many), or a class if it is expanded.

abundance: NA
v_gene: TRBV3-1
d_gene: TRBD2
j_gene: TRBJ2-1
CDR3aa: CASSHESGGAVNEQFF
CDR3nt: TGTGCCAGCAGCCATGAAAGCGGGGGGGCCGTGAATGAGCAGTTCTTC

abundance: NA
v_gene: TRBV11-3
d_gene: TRBD2
j_gene: TRBJ2-5
CDR3aa: CASSFSGTTETQYF
CDR3nt: TGTGCCAGCAGCTTTAGCGGGACTACAGAGACCCAGTACTTC

abundance: many
v_gene: TRBV7-2
d_gene: NA
j_gene: TRBJ1-6
CDR3aa: CASSLYPGSNSPLHF
CDR3nt: TGTGCCAGCAGCTTATATCCAGGGTCTAATTCACCCCTCCACTTT

abundance: many
v_gene: TRBV7-2
d_gene: NA
j_gene: TRBJ2-5
CDR3aa: CASSLEILGQTQYF
CDR3nt: TGTGCCAGCAGCTTAGAGATACTGGGGCAGACCCAGTACTTC

abundance: few
v_gene: TRBV5-4
d_gene: TRBD2
j_gene: TRBJ2-1
CDR3aa: CATVPGLAKGEQFF
CDR3nt: TGTGCCACTGTCCCGGGACTAGCGAAGGGTGAGCAGTTCTTC

abundance: many
v_gene: TRBV7-9
d_gene: NA
j_gene: TRBJ1-1
CDR3aa: CASSLGGAGTEAFF
CDR3nt: TGTGCCAGCAGCTTAGGGGGGGCAGGGACTGAAGCTTTCTTT

abundance: many
v_gene: TRBV7-2
d_gene: TRBD2
j_gene: TRBJ2-1
CDR3aa: CASSQAGDSYNEQFF
CDR3nt: TGTGCCAGCAGCCAAGCGGGGGACTCCTACAATGAGCAGTTCTTC

abundance: NA
v_gene: TRBV7-3
d_gene: NA
j_gene: TRBJ2-3
CDR3aa: CASSWTRVDTQYF
CDR3nt: TGTGCCAGCAGCTGGACCAGGGTAGATACGCAGTATTTT

abundance: many
v_gene: TRBV7-2
d_gene: NA
j_gene: TRBJ1-6
CDR3aa: CASSGGISYNSPLHF
CDR3nt: TGTGCCAGCAGCGGCGGGATCTCCTATAATTCACCCCTCCACTTT

abundance: many
v_gene: TRBV18
d_gene: TRBD1
j_gene: TRBJ1-6
CDR3aa: CASTRDSYNSPLHF
CDR3nt: TGTGCCAGCACAAGGGACAGTTATAATTCACCCCTCCACTTT

abundance: NA
v_gene: TRBV20-1
d_gene: NA
j_gene: TRBJ2-7
CDR3aa: CSAGDQGKAYEQYF
CDR3nt: TGCAGTGCGGGGGACCAGGGGAAGGCCTACGAGCAGTACTTC

abundance: few
v_gene: TRBV18
d_gene: NA
j_gene: TRBJ2-2
CDR3aa: CASSPRDDTTGELFF
CDR3nt: TGTGCCAGCTCACCACGGGACGACACCACCGGGGAGCTGTTTTTT

abundance: few
v_gene: TRBV11-1
d_gene: TRBD1
j_gene: TRBJ1-6
CDR3aa: CASSPRQGARWDSPLHF
CDR3nt: TGTGCCAGCAGCCCCAGACAGGGGGCAAGATGGGATTCACCCCTCCACTTT

abundance: many
v_gene: TRBV12-3/TRBV12-4
d_gene: TRBD1
j_gene: TRBJ2-5
CDR3aa: CASSLGDSAQETQYF
CDR3nt: TGTGCCAGCAGTTTAGGGGACAGTGCTCAAGAGACCCAGTACTTC

abundance: medium-sized
v_gene: TRBV20-1
d_gene: NA
j_gene: TRBJ2-3
CDR3aa: CSAAGASAHTDTQYF
CDR3nt: TGCAGTGCCGCGGGGGCCAGCGCCCACACAGATACGCAGTATTTT

abundance: NA
v_gene: TRBV12-3/TRBV12-4
d_gene: NA
j_gene: TRBJ1-2
CDR3aa: CASRLDGNYGYTF
CDR3nt: TGTGCCAGCAGGCTAGACGGAAACTATGGCTACACCTTC

abundance: many
v_gene: TRBV27
d_gene: TRBD2
j_gene: TRBJ2-1
CDR3aa: CASSRPGLAGYNEQFF
CDR3nt: TGTGCCAGCAGCCGACCGGGACTAGCGGGTTACAATGAGCAGTTCTTC

abundance: many
v_gene: TRBV4-2
d_gene: TRBD1
j_gene: TRBJ1-4
CDR3aa: CASSQIQGGAGEKLFF
CDR3nt: TGTGCCAGCAGCCAGATTCAAGGGGGCGCAGGTGAAAAACTGTTTTTT

abundance: many
v_gene: TRBV5-1
d_gene: TRBD1
j_gene: TRBJ1-1
CDR3aa: CASSLDVTGGGTEAFF
CDR3nt: TGCGCCAGCAGCTTGGATGTTACAGGGGGAGGCACTGAAGCTTTCTTT

abundance: medium-sized
v_gene: TRBV28
d_gene: NA
j_gene: TRBJ1-1
CDR3aa: CASSAVDTEAFF
CDR3nt: TGTGCCAGCAGTGCAGTCGACACTGAAGCTTTCTTT

abundance: many
v_gene: TRBV7-2
d_gene: NA
j_gene: TRBJ2-3
CDR3aa: CASSRIGTLTDTQYF
CDR3nt: TGTGCCAGCAGCCGTATTGGGACGTTAACAGATACGCAGTATTTT

abundance: few
v_gene: TRBV28
d_gene: TRBD2
j_gene: TRBJ2-1
CDR3aa: CASWGGGSYNEQFF
CDR3nt: TGTGCCAGCTGGGGGGGGGGCTCCTACAATGAGCAGTTCTTC

abundance: NA
v_gene: TRBV7-2
d_gene: NA
j_gene: TRBJ2-1
CDR3aa: CASSQRQGLGRDEQFF
CDR3nt: TGTGCCAGCAGCCAGAGGCAGGGCTTGGGACGGGATGAGCAGTTCTTC

abundance: many
v_gene: TRBV20-1
d_gene: NA
j_gene: TRBJ1-2
CDR3aa: CSATPGQPNNYGYTF
CDR3nt: TGCAGTGCTACTCCAGGACAGCCGAATAACTATGGCTACACCTTC

abundance: many
v_gene: TRBV7-9
d_gene: TRBD2
j_gene: TRBJ2-1
CDR3aa: CASSLGLAGGGEQFF
CDR3nt: TGTGCCAGCAGCTTAGGACTAGCGGGCGGCGGTGAGCAGTTCTTC

abundance: many
v_gene: TRBV29-1
d_gene: TRBD2
j_gene: TRBJ2-1
CDR3aa: CSVSSGAYNEQFF
CDR3nt: TGCAGCGTCTCTAGCGGGGCATACAATGAGCAGTTCTTC

abundance: many
v_gene: TRBV20-1
d_gene: TRBD1
j_gene: TRBJ1-6
CDR3aa: CSARSGQGANSPLHF
CDR3nt: TGCAGTGCTAGATCAGGACAGGGGGCAAATTCACCCCTCCACTTT

abundance: NA
v_gene: TRBV18
d_gene: TRBD1
j_gene: TRBJ2-4
CDR3aa: CASSTGGQTKNIQYF
CDR3nt: TGTGCCAGCTCCACAGGGGGCCAAACCAAAAACATTCAGTACTTC

abundance: NA
v_gene: TRBV20-1
d_gene: NA
j_gene: TRBJ2-3
CDR3aa: CSAPTSITDTQYF
CDR3nt: TGCAGTGCTCCCACTAGCATCACAGATACGCAGTATTTT

abundance: few
v_gene: TRBV5-1
d_gene: NA
j_gene: TRBJ2-7
CDR3aa: CASSLAATNAYEQYF
CDR3nt: TGCGCCAGCAGCTTGGCCGCAACAAATGCCTACGAGCAGTACTTC

abundance: many
v_gene: TRBV12-3/TRBV12-4
d_gene: TRBD2
j_gene: TRBJ2-7
CDR3aa: CASSPERGMYEQYF
CDR3nt: TGTGCCAGCAGTCCGGAGCGGGGGATGTACGAGCAGTACTTC

abundance: many
v_gene: TRBV7-9
d_gene: NA
j_gene: TRBJ1-5
CDR3aa: CASSLEGDQPQHF
CDR3nt: TGTGCCAGCAGCTTGGAGGGTGATCAGCCCCAGCATTTT

abundance: many
v_gene: TRBV5-4
d_gene: NA
j_gene: TRBJ2-1
CDR3aa: CASSRDFATDEQFF
CDR3nt: TGTGCCAGCAGCCGGGACTTCGCGACGGATGAGCAGTTCTTC

abundance: many
v_gene: TRBV28
d_gene: NA
j_gene: TRBJ2-7
CDR3aa: CASSRSISSGPFAYEQYF
CDR3nt: TGTGCCAGCAGTCGCTCTATTTCCAGTGGACCTTTTGCCTACGAGCAGTACTTC

abundance: many
v_gene: TRBV4-3
d_gene: NA
j_gene: TRBJ1-6
CDR3aa: CASSQSPAGWDSPLHF
CDR3nt: TGCGCCAGCAGCCAATCCCCCGCGGGGTGGGATTCACCCCTCCACTTT

abundance: few
v_gene: TRBV20-1
d_gene: TRBD1
j_gene: TRBJ1-6
CDR3aa: CSAGDRLNSPLHF
CDR3nt: TGCAGTGCTGGGGACAGGTTAAATTCACCCCTCCACTTT

abundance: large
v_gene: TRBV3-1
d_gene: TRBD1
j_gene: TRBJ1-2
CDR3aa: CASSGTGLGYTF
CDR3nt: TGTGCCAGCAGCGGGACAGGTTTAGGCTACACCTTC

abundance: NA
v_gene: TRBV23-1
d_gene: NA
j_gene: TRBJ1-5
CDR3aa: CVRKPQHF
CDR3nt: TGCGTGCGAAAACCCCAGCATTTT

abundance: many
v_gene: TRBV27
d_gene: NA
j_gene: TRBJ1-2
CDR3aa: CASRGQDYGYTF
CDR3nt: TGTGCCAGCAGGGGGCAAGACTATGGCTACACCTTC

abundance: NA
v_gene: TRBV27
d_gene: NA
j_gene: TRBJ1-5
CDR3aa: CASSEGHPNQPQHF
CDR3nt: TGTGCCAGCAGTGAGGGACATCCCAATCAGCCCCAGCATTTT